This TCR beta chain was obtained from a study of molecular identifiers for immune sequencing clone quantification. Germline V lookup: CDR1 SEHNR, CDR2 FQNEAQ (reference sequence). Trimming cost V 1 base and J 6 bases, with 4 bases left between them. The CDR3 is 11 residues long. TCRdb fed the PCR reads into MiXCR, producing one record per CDR3 protein. Of about 500,000 distinct CDR3 sequences listed, around 25% are singletons. Many counts were recorded for this clonotype. The chain joins TRBV7-9 to TRBJ2-7; D is undetermined. The sequence was obtained from a human donor in good health. Some libraries in this study had Jurkat cell RNA spiked in. Specimen: naive CD8+ T cells from blood, with Jurkat cell RNA spiked in. Specified subset: FACS-sorted CD8+CD4-CCR7+CD45RA+ naive T cells. In DNA, the CDR3 is TGTGCCAGCAGCTTAGTCGGCGAGCAGTACTTC. Residues: CASSLVGEQYF.